The source of this T cell receptor (beta chain) is a study of T cell changes during pregnancy in multiple sclerosis. Trimming removed 11 bases from V and 5 bases from J; junction bases left unmatched: 15. There are 14 residues in the CDR3. The germline gives CDR1 MRHNA, CDR2 SNTAGT. Some clones are missing from TCRdb's copy, which holds only in-frame ones; the method was immunoSEQ multiplex PCR. The sample includes about 20,000 clones, about 85% of them seen just once. This clonotype originated in a female donor in good health, enrolled as a control in a pregnancy study. V usage is TRBV6-4 and J usage is TRBJ2-7; the match to TRBD1 covers 7 bases. This material consisted of CD8+ T cells from peripheral blood mononuclear cells, taken in the third trimester of pregnancy. The CDR3 DNA follows: TGTGCCGCGTTTCCGGGACAGAGACCCCACGAGCAGTACTTC. It encodes CAAFPGQRPHEQYF.